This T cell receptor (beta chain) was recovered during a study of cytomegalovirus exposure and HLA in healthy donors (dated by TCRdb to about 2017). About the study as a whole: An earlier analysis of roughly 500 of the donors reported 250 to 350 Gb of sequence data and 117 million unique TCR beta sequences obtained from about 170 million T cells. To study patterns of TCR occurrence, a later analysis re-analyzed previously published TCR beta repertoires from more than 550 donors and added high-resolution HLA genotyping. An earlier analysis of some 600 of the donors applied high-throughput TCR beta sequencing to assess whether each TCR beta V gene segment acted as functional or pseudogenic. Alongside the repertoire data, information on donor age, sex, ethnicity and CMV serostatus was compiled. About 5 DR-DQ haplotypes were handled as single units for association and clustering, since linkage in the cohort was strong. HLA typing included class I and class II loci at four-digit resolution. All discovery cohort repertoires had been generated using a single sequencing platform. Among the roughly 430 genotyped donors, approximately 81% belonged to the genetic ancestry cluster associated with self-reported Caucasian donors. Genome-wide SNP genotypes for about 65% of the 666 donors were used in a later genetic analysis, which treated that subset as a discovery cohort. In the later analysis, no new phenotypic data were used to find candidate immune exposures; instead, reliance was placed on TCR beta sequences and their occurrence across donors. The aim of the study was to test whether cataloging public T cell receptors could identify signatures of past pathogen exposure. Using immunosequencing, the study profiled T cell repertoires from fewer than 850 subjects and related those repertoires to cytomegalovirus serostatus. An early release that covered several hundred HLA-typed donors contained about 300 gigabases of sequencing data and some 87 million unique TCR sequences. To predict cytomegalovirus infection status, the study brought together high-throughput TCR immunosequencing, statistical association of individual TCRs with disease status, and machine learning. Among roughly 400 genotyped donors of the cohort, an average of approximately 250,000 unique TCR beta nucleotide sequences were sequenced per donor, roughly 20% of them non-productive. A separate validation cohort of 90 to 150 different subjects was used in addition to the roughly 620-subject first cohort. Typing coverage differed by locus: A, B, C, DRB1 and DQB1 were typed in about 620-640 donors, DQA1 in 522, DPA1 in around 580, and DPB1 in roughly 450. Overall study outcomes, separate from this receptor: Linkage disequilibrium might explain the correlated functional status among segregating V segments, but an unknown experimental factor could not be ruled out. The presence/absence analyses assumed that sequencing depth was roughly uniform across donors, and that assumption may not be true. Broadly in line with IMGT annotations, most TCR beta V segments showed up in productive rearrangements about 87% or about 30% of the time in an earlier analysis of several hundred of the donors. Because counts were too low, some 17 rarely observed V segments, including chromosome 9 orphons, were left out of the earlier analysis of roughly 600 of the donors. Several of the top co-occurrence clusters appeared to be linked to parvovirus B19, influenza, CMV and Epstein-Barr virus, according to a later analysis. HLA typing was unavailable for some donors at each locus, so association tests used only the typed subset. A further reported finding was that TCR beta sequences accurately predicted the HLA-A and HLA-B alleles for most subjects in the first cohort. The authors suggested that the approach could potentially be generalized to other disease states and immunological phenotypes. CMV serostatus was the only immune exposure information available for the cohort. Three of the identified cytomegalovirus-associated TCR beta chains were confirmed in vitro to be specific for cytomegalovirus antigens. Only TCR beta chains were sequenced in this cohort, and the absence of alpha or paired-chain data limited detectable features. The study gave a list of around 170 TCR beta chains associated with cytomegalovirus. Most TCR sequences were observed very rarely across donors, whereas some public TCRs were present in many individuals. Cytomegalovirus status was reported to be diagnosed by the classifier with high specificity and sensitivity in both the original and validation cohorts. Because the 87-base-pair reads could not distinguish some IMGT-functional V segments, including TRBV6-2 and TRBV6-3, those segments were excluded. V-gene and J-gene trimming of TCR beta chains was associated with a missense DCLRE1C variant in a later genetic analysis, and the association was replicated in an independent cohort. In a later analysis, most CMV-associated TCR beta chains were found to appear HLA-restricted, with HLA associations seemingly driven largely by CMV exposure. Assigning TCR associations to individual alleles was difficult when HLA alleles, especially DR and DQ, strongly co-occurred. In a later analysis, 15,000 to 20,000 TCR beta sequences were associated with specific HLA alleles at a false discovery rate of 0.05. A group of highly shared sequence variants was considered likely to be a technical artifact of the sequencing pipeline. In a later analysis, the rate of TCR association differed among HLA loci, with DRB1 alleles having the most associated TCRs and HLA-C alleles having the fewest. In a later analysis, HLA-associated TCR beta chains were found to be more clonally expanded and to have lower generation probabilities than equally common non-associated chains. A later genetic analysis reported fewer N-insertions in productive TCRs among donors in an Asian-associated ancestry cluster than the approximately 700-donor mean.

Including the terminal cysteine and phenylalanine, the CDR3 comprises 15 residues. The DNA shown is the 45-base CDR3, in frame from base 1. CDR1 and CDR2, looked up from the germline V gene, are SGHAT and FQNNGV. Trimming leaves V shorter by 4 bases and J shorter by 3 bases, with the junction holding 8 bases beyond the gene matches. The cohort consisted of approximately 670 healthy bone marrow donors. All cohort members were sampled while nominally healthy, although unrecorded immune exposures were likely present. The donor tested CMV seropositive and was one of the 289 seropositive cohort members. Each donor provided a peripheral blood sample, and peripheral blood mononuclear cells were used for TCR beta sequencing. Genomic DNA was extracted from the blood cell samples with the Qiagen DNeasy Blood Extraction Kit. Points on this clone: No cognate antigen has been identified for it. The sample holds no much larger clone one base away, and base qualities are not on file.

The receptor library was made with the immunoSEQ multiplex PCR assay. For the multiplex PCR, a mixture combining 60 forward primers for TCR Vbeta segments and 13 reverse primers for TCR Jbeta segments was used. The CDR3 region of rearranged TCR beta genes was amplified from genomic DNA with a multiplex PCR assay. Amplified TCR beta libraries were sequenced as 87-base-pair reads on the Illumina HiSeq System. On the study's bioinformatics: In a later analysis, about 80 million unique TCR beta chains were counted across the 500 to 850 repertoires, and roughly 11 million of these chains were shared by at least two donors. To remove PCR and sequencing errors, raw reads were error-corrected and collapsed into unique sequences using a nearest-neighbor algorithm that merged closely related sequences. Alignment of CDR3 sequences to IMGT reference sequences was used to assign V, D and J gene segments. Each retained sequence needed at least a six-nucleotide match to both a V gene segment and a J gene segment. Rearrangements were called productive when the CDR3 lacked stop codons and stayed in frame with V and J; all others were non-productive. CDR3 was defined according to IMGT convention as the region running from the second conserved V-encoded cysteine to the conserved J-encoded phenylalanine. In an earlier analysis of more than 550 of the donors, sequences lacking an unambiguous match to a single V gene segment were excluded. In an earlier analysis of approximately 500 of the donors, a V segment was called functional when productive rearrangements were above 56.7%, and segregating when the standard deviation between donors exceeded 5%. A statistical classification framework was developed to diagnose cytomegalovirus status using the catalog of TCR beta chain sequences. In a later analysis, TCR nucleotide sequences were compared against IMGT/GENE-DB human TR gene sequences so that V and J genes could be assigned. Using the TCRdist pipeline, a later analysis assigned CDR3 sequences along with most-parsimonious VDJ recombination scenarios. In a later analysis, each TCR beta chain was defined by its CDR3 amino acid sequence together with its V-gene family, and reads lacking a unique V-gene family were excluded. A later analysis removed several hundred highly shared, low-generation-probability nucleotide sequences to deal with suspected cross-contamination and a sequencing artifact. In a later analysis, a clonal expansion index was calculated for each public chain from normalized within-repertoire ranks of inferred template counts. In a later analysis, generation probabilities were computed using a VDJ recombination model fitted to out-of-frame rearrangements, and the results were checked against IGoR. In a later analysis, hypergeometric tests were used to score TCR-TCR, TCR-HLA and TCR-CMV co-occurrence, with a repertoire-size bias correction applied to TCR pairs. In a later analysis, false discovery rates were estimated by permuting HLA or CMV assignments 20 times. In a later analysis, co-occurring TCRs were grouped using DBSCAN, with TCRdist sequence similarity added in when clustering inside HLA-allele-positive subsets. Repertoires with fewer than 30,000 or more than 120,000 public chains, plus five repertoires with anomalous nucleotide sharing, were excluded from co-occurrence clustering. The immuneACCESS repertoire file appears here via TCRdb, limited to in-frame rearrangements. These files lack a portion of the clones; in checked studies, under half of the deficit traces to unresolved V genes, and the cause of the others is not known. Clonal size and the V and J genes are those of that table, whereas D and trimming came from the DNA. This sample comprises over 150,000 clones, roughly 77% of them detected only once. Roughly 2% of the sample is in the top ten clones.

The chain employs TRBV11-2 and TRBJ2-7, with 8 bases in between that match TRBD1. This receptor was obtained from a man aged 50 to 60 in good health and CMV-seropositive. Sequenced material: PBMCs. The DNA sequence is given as TGTGCCAGCAGCTCAGGACGGGACAGGAGCTACGAGCAGTACTTC. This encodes CASSSGRDRSYEQYF.